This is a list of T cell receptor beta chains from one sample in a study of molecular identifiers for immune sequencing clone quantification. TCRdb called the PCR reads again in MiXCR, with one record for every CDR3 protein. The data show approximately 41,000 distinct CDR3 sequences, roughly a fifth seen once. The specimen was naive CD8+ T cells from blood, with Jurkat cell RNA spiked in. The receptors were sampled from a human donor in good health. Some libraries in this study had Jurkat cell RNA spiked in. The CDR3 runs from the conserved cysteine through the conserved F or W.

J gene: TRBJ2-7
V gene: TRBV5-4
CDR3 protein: CASSYRGVYEQYF

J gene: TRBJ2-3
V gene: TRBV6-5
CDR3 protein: CASSYSMGWDTQYF

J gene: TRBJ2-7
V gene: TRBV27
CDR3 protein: CASSPDRGFIYEQYF

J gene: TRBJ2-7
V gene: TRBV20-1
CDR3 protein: CSARADGPYEQYF

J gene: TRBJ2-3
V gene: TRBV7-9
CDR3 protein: CASSLPTSARYTDTQYF

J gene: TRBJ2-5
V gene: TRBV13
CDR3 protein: CASSSAGGLGETQYF

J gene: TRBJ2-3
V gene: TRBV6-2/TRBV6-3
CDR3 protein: CASSYGRGPDTQYF

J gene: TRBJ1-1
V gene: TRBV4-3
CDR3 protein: CASSQAGGTGTEAFF

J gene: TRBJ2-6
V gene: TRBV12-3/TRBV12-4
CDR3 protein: CASSQGRRASGANVLTF

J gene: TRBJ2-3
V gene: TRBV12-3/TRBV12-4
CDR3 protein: CASSLSDTQYF

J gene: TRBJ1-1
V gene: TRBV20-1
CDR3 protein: CSARSRLNTEAFF

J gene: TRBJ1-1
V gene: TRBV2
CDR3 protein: CASSSPLQNTEAFF

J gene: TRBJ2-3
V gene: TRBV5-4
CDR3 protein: CASSGQLTSGTYF

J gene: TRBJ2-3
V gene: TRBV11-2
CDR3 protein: CASSLVAGDTDTQYF

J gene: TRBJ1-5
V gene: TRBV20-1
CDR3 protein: CSAWDGYSNQPQHF

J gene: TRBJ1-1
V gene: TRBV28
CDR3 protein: CASSPPSNTEAFF

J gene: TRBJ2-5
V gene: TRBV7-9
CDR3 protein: CASSQSVGFQETQYF

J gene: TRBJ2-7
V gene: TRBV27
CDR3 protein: CASSSTMTGVEQYF

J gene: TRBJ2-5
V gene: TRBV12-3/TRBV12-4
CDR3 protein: CASSFSQETQYF

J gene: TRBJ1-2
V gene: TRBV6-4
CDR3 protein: CASSDGNSDYTF

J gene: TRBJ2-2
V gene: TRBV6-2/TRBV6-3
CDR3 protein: CASRPDSYTGELFF

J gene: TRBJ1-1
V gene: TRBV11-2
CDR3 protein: CASRTGTSTEAFF